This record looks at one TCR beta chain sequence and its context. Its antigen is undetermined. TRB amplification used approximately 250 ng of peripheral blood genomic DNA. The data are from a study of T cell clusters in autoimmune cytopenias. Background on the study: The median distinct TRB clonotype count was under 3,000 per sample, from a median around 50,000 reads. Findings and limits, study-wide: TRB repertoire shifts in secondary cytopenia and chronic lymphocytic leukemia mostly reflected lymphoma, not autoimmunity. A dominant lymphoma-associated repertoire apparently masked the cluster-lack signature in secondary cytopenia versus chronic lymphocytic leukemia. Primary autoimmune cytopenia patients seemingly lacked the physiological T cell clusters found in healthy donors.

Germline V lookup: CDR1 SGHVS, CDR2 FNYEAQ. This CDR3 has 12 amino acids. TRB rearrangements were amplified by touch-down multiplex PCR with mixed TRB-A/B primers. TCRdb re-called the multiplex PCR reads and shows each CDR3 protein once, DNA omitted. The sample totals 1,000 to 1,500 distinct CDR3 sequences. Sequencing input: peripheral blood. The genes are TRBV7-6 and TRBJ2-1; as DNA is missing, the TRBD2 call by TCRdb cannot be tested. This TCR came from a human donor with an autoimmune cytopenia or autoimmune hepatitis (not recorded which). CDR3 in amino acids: CASSRRVNEQFF.